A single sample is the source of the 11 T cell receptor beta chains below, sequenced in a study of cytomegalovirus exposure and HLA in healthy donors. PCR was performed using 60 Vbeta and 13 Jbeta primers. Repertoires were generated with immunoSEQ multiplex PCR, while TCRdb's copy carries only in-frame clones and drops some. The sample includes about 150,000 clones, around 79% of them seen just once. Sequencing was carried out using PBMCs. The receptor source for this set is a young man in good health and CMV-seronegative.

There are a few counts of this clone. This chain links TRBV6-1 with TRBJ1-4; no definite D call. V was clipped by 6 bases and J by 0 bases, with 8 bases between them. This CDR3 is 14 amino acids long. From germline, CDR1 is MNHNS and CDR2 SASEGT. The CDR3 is CASSREPTNEKLFF. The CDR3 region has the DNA TGTGCCAGCAGCCGCGAACCAACTAATGAAAAACTGTTTTTT.

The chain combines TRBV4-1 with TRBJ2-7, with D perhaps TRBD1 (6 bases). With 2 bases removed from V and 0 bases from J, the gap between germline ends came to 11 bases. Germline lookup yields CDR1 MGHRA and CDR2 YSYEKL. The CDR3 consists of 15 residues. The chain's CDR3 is CASSQQGTYSYEQYF. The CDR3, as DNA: TGCGCCAGCAGCCAACAGGGGACCTACTCCTACGAGCAGTACTTC.

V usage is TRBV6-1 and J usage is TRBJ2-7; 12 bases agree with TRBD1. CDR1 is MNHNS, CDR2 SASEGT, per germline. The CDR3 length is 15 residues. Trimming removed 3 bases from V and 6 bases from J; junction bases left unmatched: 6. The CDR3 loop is CASSEPGQGALEQYF. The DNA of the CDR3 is TGTGCCAGCAGTGAGCCGGGACAGGGGGCTCTCGAGCAGTACTTC.

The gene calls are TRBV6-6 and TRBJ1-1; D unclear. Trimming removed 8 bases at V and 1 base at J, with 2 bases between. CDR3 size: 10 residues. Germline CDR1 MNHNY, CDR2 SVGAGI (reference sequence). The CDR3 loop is CASRNTEAFF. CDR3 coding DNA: TGTGCCAGCCGGAACACTGAAGCTTTCTTT.

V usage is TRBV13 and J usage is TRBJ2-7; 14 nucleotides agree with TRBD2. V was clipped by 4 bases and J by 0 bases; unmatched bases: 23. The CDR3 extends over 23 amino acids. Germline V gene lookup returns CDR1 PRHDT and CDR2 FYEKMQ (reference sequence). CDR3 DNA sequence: TGTGCCAGCAGCTCTACCGGGACTAGCGGGAGTCGTAGGGAGTCTTCTCTCTCCTACGAGCAGTACTTC. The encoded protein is CASSSTGTSGSRRESSLSYEQYF. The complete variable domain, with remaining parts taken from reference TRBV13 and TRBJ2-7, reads AAGVIQSPRHLIKEKRETATLKCYPIPRHDTVYWYQQGPGQDPQFLISFYEKMQSDKGSIPDRFSAQQFSDYHSELNMSSLELGDSALYFCASSSTGTSGSRRESSLSYEQYFGPGTRLTVT.

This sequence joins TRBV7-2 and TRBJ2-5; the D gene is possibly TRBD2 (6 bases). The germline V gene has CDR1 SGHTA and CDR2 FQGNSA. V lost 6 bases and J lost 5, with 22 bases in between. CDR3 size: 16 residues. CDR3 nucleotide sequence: TGTGCCAGCAGTAAGGCAGCGGGTACAAGAAGGGAGACCCAGTACTTC. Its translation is CASSKAAGTRRETQYF.

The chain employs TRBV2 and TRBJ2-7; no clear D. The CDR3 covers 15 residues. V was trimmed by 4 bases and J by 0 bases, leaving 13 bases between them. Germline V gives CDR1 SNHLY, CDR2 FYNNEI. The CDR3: CASSGGPTVSYEQYF. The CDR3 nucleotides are TGTGCCAGCAGTGGAGGTCCTACTGTCTCCTACGAGCAGTACTTC.

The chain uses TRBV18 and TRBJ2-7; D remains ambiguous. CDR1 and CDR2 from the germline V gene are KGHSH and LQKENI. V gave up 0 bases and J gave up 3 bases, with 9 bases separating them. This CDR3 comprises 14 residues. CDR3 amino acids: CASSPPQVVYEQYF. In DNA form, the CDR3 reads TGTGCCAGCTCACCACCGCAGGTAGTCTACGAGCAGTACTTC.

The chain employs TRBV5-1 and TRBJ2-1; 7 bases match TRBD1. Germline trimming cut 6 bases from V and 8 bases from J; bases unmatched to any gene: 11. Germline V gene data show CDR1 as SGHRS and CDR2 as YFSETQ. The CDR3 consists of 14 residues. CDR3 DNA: TGCGCCAGCATGGAACAGGGGTGGGTTGATGAGCAGTTCTTC. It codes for CASMEQGWVDEQFF.

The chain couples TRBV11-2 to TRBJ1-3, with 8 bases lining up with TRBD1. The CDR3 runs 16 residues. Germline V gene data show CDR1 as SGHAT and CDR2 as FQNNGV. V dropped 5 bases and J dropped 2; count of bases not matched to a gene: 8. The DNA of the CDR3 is TGTGCCAGCAGCCGCCCTCCGGACAGGGCTGGAAACACCATATATTTT. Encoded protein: CASSRPPDRAGNTIYF.

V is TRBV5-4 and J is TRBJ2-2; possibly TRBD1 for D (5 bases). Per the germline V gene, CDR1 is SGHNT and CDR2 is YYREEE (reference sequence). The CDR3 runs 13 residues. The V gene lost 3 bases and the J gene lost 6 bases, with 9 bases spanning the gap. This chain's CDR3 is CASSSGQAGELFF. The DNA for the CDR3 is TGTGCCAGCAGCTCAGGGCAGGCCGGGGAGCTGTTTTTT. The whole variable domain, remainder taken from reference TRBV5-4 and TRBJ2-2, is ETGVTQSPTHLIKTRGQQVTLRCSSQSGHNTVSWYQQALGQGPQFIFQYYREEENGRGNFPPRFSGLQFPNYSSELNVNALELDDSALYLCASSSGQAGELFFGEGSRLTVL.